This TCR beta chain is from a study of cytomegalovirus exposure and HLA in healthy donors. Study at large: Unique TCRs numbering around 80 million, obtained from HLA-typed donors, made up an early data release. Study results and limitations: Reportedly, diagnosis of cytomegalovirus status by the classifier showed high specificity and sensitivity. Several V segments, TRBV6-2 and TRBV6-3 among them, could not be told apart and were dropped. An ancestry cluster, one associated with Asian ancestry, reportedly showed fewer N-insertions than the roughly 700-donor mean in a later analysis.

The V segment lost 7 bases and the J segment 1 base; nucleotides outside the gene matches: 4. The CDR3 extends over 14 amino acids. Per the germline V gene, CDR1 is MNHNS and CDR2 is SASEGT. With respect to this clone: Its cognate antigen is unknown.

PCR was performed using 60 Vbeta and 13 Jbeta primers. The method was immunoSEQ multiplex PCR; TCRdb's version includes in-frame clones alone and lacks a portion of them. The table has approximately 210,000 clones, about 76% seen once. Sequenced input: PBMCs. The clonotype originates from a woman between 45 and 60 years old in good health and CMV-seronegative. The V gene is TRBV6-1, the J gene TRBJ2-1; 7 bases are shared with TRBD1. The CDR3 loop reads CASKRDRSYNEQFF. The CDR3 region has the DNA TGTGCCAGCAAGAGGGACAGATCCTACAATGAGCAGTTCTTC.